The 7 T cell receptor beta chains below were found in one sample sequenced in a study of identical twins. TCRdb passed the 5' RACE reads through MiXCR, listing each CDR3 protein once. The sample includes about 920,000 distinct CDR3 sequences, 9% to 15% of them seen just once. These data also formed part of another study, on yellow fever vaccine responses in identical twins.

Sample: PBMCs. Receptors originate from a woman aged 18-29 years in good health.

This clonotype occurred many times. V gene TRBV6-1 combines with J gene TRBJ1-2; D is unclear. Germline CDR1 and CDR2: MNHNS and SASEGT. The CDR3 loop spans 13 amino acids. Trimming shortened V by 6 bases and J by 7 bases, and 15 bases separated the two germline ends. The CDR3 coding sequence is TGTGCCAGCAGCCTCCCGGCCGGCGGTGGCTACACCTTC. Amino acids: CASSLPAGGGYTF.

The chain combines TRBV10-3 with TRBJ2-2, with 8 bases identical to TRBD2. Germline-derived CDR1 and CDR2 are ENHRY and SYGVKD. This CDR3 is built from 16 residues. Trimming at V came to 6 bases and at J to 8 bases, leaving 14 bases not matched to a gene. DNA of the CDR3: TGTGCCATCAGCACCCCCCTCGGGGGGGCGTTAGGGGAGCTGTTTTTT. It yields the protein CAISTPLGGALGELFF.

This clonotype was counted between two and nine times. The chain is built from TRBV5-1 and TRBJ2-3; the D is unclear. This CDR3 has 15 residues. The ends were cut back, 3 bases at V and 1 base at J, with 12 bases in the middle. Germline-derived CDR1 and CDR2 are SGHRS and YFSETQ. CDR3 sequence: CASSSDLVGTDTQYF. In nucleotides, the CDR3 is TGCGCCAGCAGCTCGGACCTTGTGGGCACAGATACGCAGTATTTT.

The sample holds many counts of this clonotype. This chain connects TRBV4-2 to TRBJ1-1; a possible D gene is TRBD1 (5 bases). Trimming cost V 3 bases and J 5 bases, with 16 bases left between them. The CDR3 sequence is 15 residues long. In germline, CDR1 is LGHNA, CDR2 YNFKEQ. CDR3 sequence reads: CASSHRGYRGTEAFF. Written as DNA, the CDR3 is TGTGCCAGCAGCCACAGAGGTTACCGGGGGACTGAAGCTTTCTTT.

In its sample, this clonotype was seen many times. The chain recombines TRBV20-1 with TRBJ1-5; D not resolved. V was cut by 5 bases and J by 6 bases, with 17 bases left in between. Germline loops: CDR1 DFQATT, CDR2 SNEGSKA (reference sequence). The CDR3 contains 14 residues. The DNA of the CDR3 is TGCAGTGCTCTCCAAGGCACATCGGGTCAGCCCCAGCATTTT. Translating gives CSALQGTSGQPQHF.

This clonotype has more than one count but fewer than ten. The chain combines TRBV15 with TRBJ1-5; TRBD1 agrees at 7 bases. The CDR3 has 15 amino acids. Germline values: CDR1 LNHNV, CDR2 YYDKDF (reference sequence). V was clipped by 1 base and J by 3 bases; unmatched bases: 3. CDR3 sequence: CATSRGGGFNQPQHF. CDR3 coding DNA: TGTGCCACCAGCAGAGGAGGGGGCTTCAATCAGCCCCAGCATTTT. Full variable domain (missing parts from reference TRBV15 and TRBJ1-5): DAMVIQNPRYQVTQFGKPVTLSCSQTLNHNVMYWYQQKSSQAPKLLFHYYDKDFNNEADTPDNFQSRRPNTSFCFLDIRSPGLGDTAMYLCATSRGGGFNQPQHFGDGTRLSIL.

The table lists this clonotype with many counts. The chain links TRBV10-3 to TRBJ2-3; D is undetermined. The V end lost 0 bases, the J end lost 2 bases, and 9 bases lay between the germline ends. The CDR3 length is 15 residues. Germline loops: CDR1 ENHRY, CDR2 SYGVKD. CDR3 nucleotide sequence: TGTGCCATCAGTGAGTCCTTCCTTCCCACAGATACGCAGTATTTT. This gives the protein CAISESFLPTDTQYF.